This T cell receptor beta chain was identified in a study of T cells in Graves' hyperthyroidism and ophthalmopathy. Overall study: Peripheral blood was drawn at first diagnosis, prior to all treatment. General study findings and limits: Blood also contained most expanded thyroid clonotypes above 0.001.

Amplification targeted TCR beta CDR3 regions from RNA transcripts. A set of HTBI primers served as the primers for a first-round RT-PCR of the TCR CDR3. TCRdb used MiXCR to reprocess the multiplex PCR reads, holding one entry per CDR3 protein. Here the sample spans about 610,000 distinct CDR3 sequences, around 15% being singletons. The CDR3 covers 13 residues. Trimming took off 8 bases at V and 5 bases at J, with 15 bases between the two ends. About this clonotype: Its antigen is unidentified.

The origin of this receptor is a woman in her thirties or forties with Graves' ophthalmopathy. The chain has TRBV12-3 or TRBV12-4 and TRBJ2-5, with D possibly being TRBD1 (6 bases). The sequenced sample was blood. The CDR3 DNA is TGTGCCAGCGGGACACCCGGGCGGGAGACCCAGTACTTC. The encoded protein is CASGTPGRETQYF.